This T cell receptor beta chain was sequenced in a study of blood T cell repertoires in COVID-19. Libraries were prepared by immunoSEQ multiplex PCR; TCRdb keeps only in-frame clonotypes and omits some of them. The sample holds about 140,000 clones, around 89% seen once. With regard to this clone: Other nucleotide sequences from this sample produce the same CDR3.

The CDR3 consists of 14 residues. The V end was cut by 5 bases, the J end by 0 bases, with 9 bases between. CDR1 is SGDLS, CDR2 YYNGEE, per germline. The receptor comes from a human donor with COVID-19, enrolled during active disease. The donor label of this sample is uncertain. Material for sequencing was peripheral blood. The chain is built from TRBV9 and TRBJ1-3; D remains ambiguous. CDR3 protein: CASSAQDSGNTIYF. The CDR3 bases are TGTGCCAGCAGTGCTCAGGACTCTGGAAACACCATATATTTT.